Listed below are T cell receptor beta chains from one sample, sequenced in a study of cytomegalovirus exposure and HLA in healthy donors. The protocol was immunoSEQ multiplex PCR, while the TCRdb copy is restricted to in-frame clones and leaves out a portion. The data show tens of thousands of clones, roughly 94% seen once. The sample consisted of PBMCs. Receptors were obtained from a man between 18 and 35 years old in good health and CMV-seropositive. CDR3s include the opening cysteine and the closing phenylalanine or tryptophan. Only some rows state a clone size, as once, few, many or a class for expanded clones.

abundance: once
j_gene: TRBJ2-1
v_gene: TRBV28
CDR3aa: CATLRDRGYNEQFF

abundance: NA
j_gene: TRBJ1-1
v_gene: TRBV19
CDR3aa: CASRLTSALTNPNTEAFF

abundance: NA
j_gene: TRBJ1-5
v_gene: TRBV19
CDR3aa: CASSTRHLTNQPQHF

abundance: NA
j_gene: TRBJ2-1
v_gene: TRBV15
CDR3aa: CATSSAVSNEQFF

abundance: NA
j_gene: TRBJ1-3
v_gene: TRBV28
CDR3aa: CASSSTGEIGNTIYF

abundance: NA
j_gene: TRBJ1-3
v_gene: TRBV7-9
CDR3aa: CASSRARGGNTIYF

abundance: NA
j_gene: TRBJ1-5
v_gene: TRBV27
CDR3aa: CASSFAPGHSISNQPQHF

abundance: NA
j_gene: TRBJ2-5
v_gene: TRBV18
CDR3aa: CASSSGQGAPWETQYF

abundance: NA
j_gene: TRBJ2-5
v_gene: TRBV15
CDR3aa: CATSTVLGGDRETQYF

abundance: NA
j_gene: TRBJ2-3
v_gene: TRBV2
CDR3aa: CASSVNRGTDTQYF

abundance: NA
j_gene: TRBJ1-5
v_gene: TRBV2
CDR3aa: CASSADRDLHNQPQHF

abundance: NA
j_gene: TRBJ2-1
v_gene: TRBV5-1
CDR3aa: CASSLGESYNEQFF

abundance: NA
j_gene: TRBJ2-3
v_gene: TRBV7-3
CDR3aa: CASSSNTDTQYF

abundance: NA
j_gene: TRBJ2-4
v_gene: TRBV5-4
CDR3aa: CASSLDRAKNIQYF

abundance: NA
j_gene: TRBJ1-2
v_gene: TRBV5-8
CDR3aa: CASSDPGRRLYGYTF

abundance: NA
j_gene: TRBJ1-1
v_gene: TRBV19
CDR3aa: CATSDRDTEAFF

abundance: NA
j_gene: TRBJ2-1
v_gene: TRBV2
CDR3aa: CASSEVVGTVSFF

abundance: NA
j_gene: TRBJ1-6
v_gene: TRBV5-1
CDR3aa: CASSRAREGGNSPLHF

abundance: NA
j_gene: TRBJ2-5
v_gene: TRBV27
CDR3aa: CASRGLAETQYF

abundance: once
j_gene: TRBJ2-2
v_gene: TRBV28
CDR3aa: CASGTPGRSTGELFF

abundance: NA
j_gene: TRBJ2-3
v_gene: TRBV5-6
CDR3aa: CASRGGSGRNTQYF

abundance: NA
j_gene: TRBJ1-6
v_gene: TRBV9
CDR3aa: CASSGQRNNSPLHF

abundance: NA
j_gene: TRBJ2-7
v_gene: TRBV27
CDR3aa: CASRHADREEQYF

abundance: NA
j_gene: TRBJ2-7
v_gene: TRBV14
CDR3aa: CASSDFSYEQYF

abundance: NA
j_gene: TRBJ1-2
v_gene: TRBV6-5
CDR3aa: CASSSPGGGGYGYTF

abundance: NA
j_gene: TRBJ2-3
v_gene: TRBV11-2
CDR3aa: CASSLDVSGGLVDTQYF

abundance: NA
j_gene: TRBJ2-7
v_gene: TRBV9
CDR3aa: CASSEGNIGDEQYF

abundance: NA
j_gene: TRBJ1-2
v_gene: TRBV6-1
CDR3aa: CASRRSGANYGYTF

abundance: NA
j_gene: TRBJ1-5
v_gene: TRBV7-9
CDR3aa: CASSLGQGPYQPQHF

abundance: NA
j_gene: TRBJ2-2
v_gene: TRBV28
CDR3aa: CASSSGTPNTGELFF

abundance: NA
j_gene: TRBJ1-5
v_gene: TRBV5-6
CDR3aa: CASSLGMAQQPQHF

abundance: NA
j_gene: TRBJ2-3
v_gene: TRBV7-2
CDR3aa: CASSFRPPQRGSTDTQYF

abundance: NA
j_gene: TRBJ2-7
v_gene: TRBV5-1
CDR3aa: CASSLVSGMTNYEQYF

abundance: NA
j_gene: TRBJ1-1
v_gene: TRBV28
CDR3aa: CASSFGTLNTEAFF

abundance: NA
j_gene: TRBJ1-6
v_gene: TRBV11-2
CDR3aa: CASSLDRQGYNSPLHF

abundance: NA
j_gene: TRBJ1-2
v_gene: TRBV19
CDR3aa: CAIEGGDYGYTF

abundance: NA
j_gene: TRBJ2-3
v_gene: TRBV5-1
CDR3aa: CASSPRTPSTDTQYF

abundance: NA
j_gene: TRBJ2-7
v_gene: TRBV4-2
CDR3aa: CASSQADREGQYF

abundance: few
j_gene: TRBJ2-5
v_gene: TRBV6-4
CDR3aa: CASSDSAGGPETQYF

abundance: NA
j_gene: TRBJ2-2
v_gene: TRBV21-1
CDR3aa: CASSPWTGTGELFF

abundance: NA
j_gene: TRBJ1-2
v_gene: TRBV5-1
CDR3aa: CASSLQTGQAYGYTF

abundance: NA
j_gene: TRBJ2-7
v_gene: TRBV4-2
CDR3aa: CASSQAGTGSYEQYF

abundance: few
j_gene: TRBJ1-5
v_gene: TRBV6-5
CDR3aa: CASSYRQDSNQPQHF

abundance: NA
j_gene: TRBJ1-2
v_gene: TRBV6-6
CDR3aa: CASSWPVLLNYGYTF

abundance: NA
j_gene: TRBJ2-7
v_gene: TRBV29-1
CDR3aa: CSVFQGAYEQYF

abundance: NA
j_gene: TRBJ2-5
v_gene: TRBV7-2
CDR3aa: CASSRGLVNKETQYF

abundance: NA
j_gene: TRBJ2-1
v_gene: TRBV18
CDR3aa: CASSSGTSGRAVNEQFF

abundance: NA
j_gene: TRBJ2-7
v_gene: TRBV29-1
CDR3aa: CSVSTKGTAYEQYF

abundance: NA
j_gene: TRBJ2-2
v_gene: TRBV10-3
CDR3aa: CAISESSGSPGELFF

abundance: NA
j_gene: TRBJ1-5
v_gene: TRBV12-5
CDR3aa: CASGLAGTGGNQPQHF

abundance: NA
j_gene: TRBJ1-1
v_gene: TRBV29-1
CDR3aa: CSGTRDTNTEAFF

abundance: NA
j_gene: TRBJ2-5
v_gene: TRBV4-1
CDR3aa: CASSQGKWNRQETQYF

abundance: NA
j_gene: TRBJ2-3
v_gene: TRBV5-5
CDR3aa: CASTDGRDTDTQYF

abundance: NA
j_gene: TRBJ2-7
v_gene: TRBV5-4
CDR3aa: CASSSRQGRTEQYF